The subject of this entry is one T cell receptor (beta chain). This clonotype is regarded as large (0.1 to 1%). It has no known antigen specificity. No base qualities exist here, and no much larger clone lies one base off it. This sample was included in a study of tumor-infiltrating lymphocytes in primary liver carcinoma (dated by TCRdb to 2016 to 2017). About the investigation overall: The five patients, three men and two women aged 30 to 69 years, had hepatocellular carcinoma (four) or combined HCC and intrahepatic cholangiocarcinoma (one). The five patients had tumors staged T1-T3 N0M0, with maximum diameters ranging from roughly 4.2 to 11 cm. TCRbeta repertoire sequencing covered 35 specimens from 5 patients: about 25 tumor regions, 5 adjacent noncancerous liver tissues and 5 peripheral blood samples. Roughly 3.5 to 8 million productive TCRbeta reads were obtained per sample, and no significant difference in read depth was found between tissue types. Across five regions of each liver tumor, along with adjacent normal tissue and blood, the study brought together TCRbeta repertoire sequencing, expression microarrays and whole-exome sequencing. Reproducibility between technical replicate repertoires was high, with correlation coefficients above 0.95 and mean shared-clone rates about 0.9. The paper's findings and limits, for the study overall: The study included only four or five patients, and the authors note findings should be validated in a larger study. Only the TCR beta chain was sequenced, so true repertoire diversity is likely underestimated because unpaired alpha chains were not captured. Comparison of CD4+ and CD8+ T cell repertoires was precluded by the use of bulk unsorted samples. The top 250 clones made up a significantly larger repertoire fraction in tumors than in blood (p = 0.039). Repertoire overlap was found to be higher between tumor regions (mean around 35%) than between tumor-adjacent (around 17%) or tumor-blood (14%) pairs, consistent with antigen-driven expansion.

Starting from about 500 ng total RNA, TCRbeta-specific cDNA was produced by reverse transcription with a constant-region primer and ProtoScript II reverse transcriptase. Construction of the TCRbeta libraries relied on three nested rounds of multiplex PCR, following a slightly modified ARM-PCR procedure. Each of the first two PCR rounds ran for approximately 10 cycles using multiplex TRBV1-TRBV30 forward primers together with a Cbeta reverse primer. Sample barcodes and Illumina adapters were added in a final 25-cycle PCR using Deep VentR polymerase. Before sequencing, amplicons of 200-500 bp were purified from gel using a QIAquick gel extraction kit. An Illumina HiSeq 2500 was used to sequence the TCRbeta amplicons, generating 250-bp paired-end reads. In the authors' own workflow: Trimmomatic v0.33 was used to quality-trim the reads, and FLASH v1.2.11 was used to merge paired reads so that full CDR3 sequences could be recovered. MiGEC v1.2.1b assigned V, D and J germline segments to the rearranged TCRbeta sequences. VDJtools v1.0.0 computed clonotype statistics and Shannon-Wiener diversity indices. Except for diversity analysis, only the 250 most abundant clonotypes of each sample were used in subsequent analyses to reduce sampling bias. In TCRdb, the public reads were trimmed at Q25 with fastp and aligned with MiXCR, with productive beta chains retained. Rows matching on CDR3 protein sequence are summarized as one entry with the most common DNA and genes. TCRdb, rather than the study authors, made the V and J calls. Within this sample are about 120,000 distinct CDR3 sequences, with about two thirds of them counted one time only. The top ten clones comprise around 8.1% of the sample.

As encoded in the germline V gene, CDR1 is SGHAT while CDR2 is FQNNGV. There are 15 amino acids in the CDR3, from cysteine to phenylalanine inclusive. The DNA shown is the 45-base CDR3, in frame from base 1. Trimmed from V: 5 bases; trimmed from J: 4 bases; junction bases lacking a gene match: 5. Total RNA and DNA were co-extracted from around 20-30 mg of bulk tissue with the AllPrep DNA/RNA mini kit, without cell sorting. Surgical resection was performed in China between late 2015 and early 2016 on 5 or 6 patients with histopathologically diagnosed primary liver carcinoma. Chronic HBV infection was present in the patients, and the patients were treatment-naive at sampling. Pieces of fresh tumor and adjacent tissue were cut in half, with one half kept in RNAlater at -80 degrees C and the other half sent for histology.

The sample taken for sequencing was tumor-adjacent normal liver tissue. The sequence links TRBV11-2 to TRBJ2-3, with 11 junctional bases fitting TRBD2. The TCR sequence derives from a woman aged 60-75 years with primary liver carcinoma and hepatitis B virus infection. The sequenced DNA: TGTGCCAGCAGCCCTGGACTAGCGGGCCCAGATACGCAGTATTTT. It encodes CASSPGLAGPDTQYF.